What follows is one T cell receptor beta chain and its context. It has no known antigen specificity. No base-level quality is on record; no much larger clone is a single base apart. The immunoSEQ assay was used to sequence the CDR3 region of the TCR beta chain. The source study handled its data this way. For each specimen, the T-cell fraction, clonal dominance, and maximum TCR clone frequency were calculated. Drawn from immuneACCESS, this table holds only the in-frame rearrangements with V and J called that TCRdb kept. Clones are partly lost; checked studies trace under half to an unresolved V gene and leave the rest unexplained. D and trimming were read from the DNA, whereas the V and J calls and clone size are those reported in that table. The sample yields 9,500 to 13,000 clones; under 70% were counted once. The ten most abundant clones make up around 6.5% of the sample. Benign (UC-) specimens were resected bladder lesions without urothelial carcinoma. Bladder lesion specimens were obtained at transurethral resection and were stored at -80C. DNA was extracted from bladder specimens collected at transurethral resection.

Measured from the cysteine to the phenylalanine, the CDR3 is 10 residues long. Just CDR3 DNA is preserved here, 30 bases in frame from base 1. V sheds 8 bases and J sheds 9 bases, leaving 8 bases between their ends. CDR1 and CDR2, per the germline V gene, are MDHEN and SYDVKM. This specimen belongs to a study of T cell repertoires in urothelial bladder cancer (dated by TCRdb to the late 2010s). Context from the whole study: Of the approximately 12 resected lesions, three were clinical stage cT0, three were cTa, three were cT1 and three were cT2 or greater. The study compared clonality of the TCR repertoire in bladder tumors against clonality in benign bladder inflammation. Roughly 12 resected bladder lesions, consisting of urothelial carcinoma (UC+) and benign (UC-) specimens, were examined. Roughly 12 patients with bladder lesions who were undergoing transurethral resection were prospectively identified. The research as a whole found: Urothelial carcinoma specimens had a median of roughly 6,000 T cells, fewer than the median of around 27,000 seen in benign specimens. In carcinoma specimens, up to 17% of infiltrating lymphocytes were accounted for by a single T-cell clone, compared with roughly 2% in benign specimens. Median tumor infiltrating lymphocyte percentage was around 1.8% in carcinoma specimens and over 9.5% in benign specimens.

The sequence joins TRBV28 to TRBJ2-1; no D gene call is confident. The specimen was tumor-infiltrating cells from bladder cancer. This clonotype originated in a human donor with a benign inflammatory bladder lesion. The nucleotides read TGTGCCAGCGGACGTATTGAGCAGTTCTTC. The translation is CASGRIEQFF.